This TCR beta chain was observed in a study of response to subunit inactivated influenza vaccine. This clonotype has a handful of counts. TCRdb fed the RT-PCR reads into MiXCR, producing one record per CDR3 protein. Here the sample spans hundreds of thousands of distinct CDR3 sequences, around 20% being singletons. CDR3 length: 12 amino acids. Germline lookup yields CDR1 MDHEN and CDR2 SYDVKM. Trimming removed 11 bases from V and 5 bases from J, with 15 bases in between. The receptor comes from a man aged 45 to 65 who received an inactivated influenza vaccine. The source was PBMCs from blood, collected about 5 days after vaccination. This chain connects TRBV28 to TRBJ2-5; D may match TRBD1 or TRBD2 (5 bases each). The CDR3 nucleotides read TGTGCCGCAAGAGGGGTCTCGGAGACCCAGTACTTC. Translated: CAARGVSETQYF.